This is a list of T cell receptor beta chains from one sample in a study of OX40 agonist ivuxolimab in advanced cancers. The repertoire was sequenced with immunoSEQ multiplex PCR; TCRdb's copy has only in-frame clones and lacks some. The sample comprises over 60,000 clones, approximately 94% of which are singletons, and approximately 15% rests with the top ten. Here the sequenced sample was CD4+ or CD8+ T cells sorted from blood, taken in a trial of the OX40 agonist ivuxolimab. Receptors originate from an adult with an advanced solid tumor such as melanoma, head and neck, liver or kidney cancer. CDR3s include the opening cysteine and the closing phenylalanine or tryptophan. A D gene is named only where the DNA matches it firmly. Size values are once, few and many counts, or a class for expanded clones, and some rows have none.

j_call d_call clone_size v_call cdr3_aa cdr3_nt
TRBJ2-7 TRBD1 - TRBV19 CASNPSGGTYEQYF TGTGCCAGTAACCCATCAGGGGGAACCTACGAGCAGTACTTC
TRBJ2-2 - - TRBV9 CASSASGTGELFF TGTGCCAGCAGCGCCAGCGGTACCGGGGAGCTGTTTTTT
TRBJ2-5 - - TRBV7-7 CASRLRGEETQYF TGTGCCAGCAGGTTGCGTGGGGAAGAGACCCAGTACTTC
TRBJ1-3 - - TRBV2 CASSGPRLGGNTIYF TGTGCCAGCAGTGGCCCCAGGCTGGGTGGAAACACCATATATTTT
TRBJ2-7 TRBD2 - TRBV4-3 CASSPEGRGGRGRYEQYF TGCGCCAGCAGCCCAGAGGGTCGTGGCGGGAGGGGACGCTACGAGCAGTACTTC
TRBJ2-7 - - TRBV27 CASSLGGTESPYEQYF TGTGCCAGCAGTTTAGGAGGTACAGAATCTCCCTACGAGCAGTACTTC
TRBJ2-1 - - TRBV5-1 CASSPGTAIVNEQFF TGCGCCAGCAGCCCCGGGACCGCCATCGTCAATGAGCAGTTCTTC
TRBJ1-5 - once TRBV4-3 CASSQEAKWNQPQHF TGCGCCAGCAGCCAAGAGGCCAAATGGAATCAGCCCCAGCATTTT
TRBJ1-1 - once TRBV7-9 CASSSTQEAFF TGTGCCAGCAGCTCCACACAAGAAGCTTTCTTT
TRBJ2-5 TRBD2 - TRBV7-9 CASSSFVLARRETQYF TGTGCCAGCAGCTCTTTCGTACTAGCGAGACGAGAGACCCAGTACTTC
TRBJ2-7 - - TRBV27 CASSLSGAYEQYF TGTGCCAGCAGTTTATCAGGAGCATACGAGCAGTACTTC
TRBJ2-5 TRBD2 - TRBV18 CASSPGEGGRETQYF TGTGCCAGCTCACCAGGGGAGGGTGGAAGAGAGACCCAGTACTTC
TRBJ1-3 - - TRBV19 CASTRGSGNTIYF TGTGCCAGTACCCGGGGATCTGGAAACACCATATATTTT
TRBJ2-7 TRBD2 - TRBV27 CASSPHSGTYEQYF TGTGCCAGCAGTCCACATAGCGGGACCTACGAGCAGTACTTC
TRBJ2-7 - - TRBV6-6 CASSFPGYEQYF TGTGCCAGCAGTTTTCCAGGTTACGAGCAGTACTTC
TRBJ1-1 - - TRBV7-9 CASSQGWPERMNTEAFF TGTGCCAGCAGCCAAGGGTGGCCTGAACGGATGAACACTGAAGCTTTCTTT
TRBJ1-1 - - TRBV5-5 CASSLGGRRFVNTEAFF TGTGCCAGCAGCTTGGGCGGGAGGCGTTTTGTGAACACTGAAGCTTTCTTT
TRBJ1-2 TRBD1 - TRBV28 CASSPPSEQGNYGYTF TGTGCCAGCAGCCCCCCATCCGAACAGGGGAACTATGGCTACACCTTC
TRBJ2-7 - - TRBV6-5 CASLRPSSSYEQYF TGTGCCAGCCTTCGGCCCTCGAGCTCCTACGAGCAGTACTTC
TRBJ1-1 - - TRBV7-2 CASSFPGPYTEAFF TGTGCCAGCAGCTTTCCGGGACCCTACACTGAAGCTTTCTTT
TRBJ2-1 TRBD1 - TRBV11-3 CASSSQTGGNEQFF TGTGCCAGCAGCTCCCAAACAGGGGGCAATGAGCAGTTCTTC
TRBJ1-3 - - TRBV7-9 CASPDYGNTIYF TGTGCCAGCCCAGACTATGGAAACACCATATATTTT
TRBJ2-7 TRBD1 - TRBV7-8 CASSPSPGGGEQYF TGTGCCAGCAGCCCGTCCCCAGGGGGTGGCGAGCAGTACTTC
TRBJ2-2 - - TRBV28 CASDTSGVNTGELFF TGTGCCAGCGATACATCAGGGGTGAACACCGGGGAGCTGTTTTTT
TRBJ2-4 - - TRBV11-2 CASSLVGRRLAKNIQYF TGTGCCAGCAGCTTAGTGGGACGACGACTAGCCAAAAACATTCAGTACTTC
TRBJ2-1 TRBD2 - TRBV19 CASRGVLAGGLNEQFF TGTGCCAGCAGGGGCGTACTAGCGGGAGGACTAAATGAGCAGTTCTTC
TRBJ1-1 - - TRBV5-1 CASTLERGGLEAFF TGCGCCAGCACCCTGGAGAGGGGAGGACTTGAAGCTTTCTTT
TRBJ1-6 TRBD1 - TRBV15 CATSTDRGPYSPLHF TGTGCCACCAGCACCGACAGGGGGCCTTATTCACCCCTCCACTTT
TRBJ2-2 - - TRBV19 CASSIAWDRGGELFF TGTGCCAGTAGTATAGCGTGGGACCGGGGTGGGGAGCTGTTTTTT
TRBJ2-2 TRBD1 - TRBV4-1 CASSQEGQGLTGELFF TGCGCCAGCAGCCAAGAAGGACAGGGTTTGACCGGGGAGCTGTTTTTT
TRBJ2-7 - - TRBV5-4 CASSSTYEQYF TGTGCCAGCAGCTCGACCTACGAGCAGTACTTC
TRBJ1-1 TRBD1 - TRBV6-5 CASSPTTGGTEAFF TGTGCCAGCAGTCCAACGACAGGGGGCACTGAAGCTTTCTTT
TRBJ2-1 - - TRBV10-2 CASSEFAGPHNEQFF TGCGCCAGCAGTGAGTTCGCGGGACCCCACAATGAGCAGTTCTTC
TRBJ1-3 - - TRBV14 CASSQQASNTIYF TGTGCCAGCAGCCAACAGGCATCAAACACCATATATTTT
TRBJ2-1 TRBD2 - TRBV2 CASSEAGGLAYNEQFF TGTGCCAGCAGTGAGGCGGGGGGGCTGGCCTACAATGAGCAGTTCTTC
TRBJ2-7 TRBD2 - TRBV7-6 CASSLVISGSFGAYEQYF TGTGCCAGCAGCTTAGTTATTAGCGGGAGCTTCGGGGCCTACGAGCAGTACTTC
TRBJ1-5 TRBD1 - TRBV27 CASSWRQGGDQPQHF TGTGCCAGCAGTTGGAGACAGGGAGGGGATCAGCCCCAGCATTTT
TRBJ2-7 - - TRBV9 CASSPRLLNEQYF TGTGCCAGCAGCCCTCGATTATTGAACGAGCAGTACTTC
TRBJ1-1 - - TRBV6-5 CATRRGGTEAFF TGTGCCACCCGTCGGGGGGGGACTGAAGCTTTCTTT
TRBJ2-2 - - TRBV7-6 CASSFSSGWHTGELFF TGTGCCAGCAGCTTTAGTTCAGGGTGGCACACCGGGGAGCTGTTTTTT
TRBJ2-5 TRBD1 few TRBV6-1 CATDRASQETQYF TGTGCCACGGACAGGGCCTCCCAAGAGACCCAGTACTTC
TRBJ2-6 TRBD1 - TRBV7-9 CASSPPPGTGSSGANVLTF TGTGCCAGCAGCCCACCCCCCGGGACAGGCAGCTCTGGGGCCAACGTCCTGACTTTC
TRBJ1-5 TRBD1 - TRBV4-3 CASSQDTGTGNQPQHF TGCGCCAGCAGCCAAGATACCGGGACAGGGAATCAGCCCCAGCATTTT
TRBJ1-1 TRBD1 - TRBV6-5 CASGRDRSEAFF TGTGCCAGCGGTCGGGACAGGTCTGAAGCTTTCTTT